Described below is a single TCR beta chain sequence and its context. This entry comes from a study of blood T cell repertoires in COVID-19. On the study more broadly: There were acute and convalescent COVID-19 samples, and they came from the United States, Italy and Spain. Sources were T cells, B-cell-depleted T cells, or PBMCs; the material itself was cDNA or gDNA.

V dropped 2 bases and J dropped 7 bases, with 12 bases sitting between them. From germline, CDR1 is SGHRS and CDR2 YFSETQ. The CDR3 totals 14 residues. In the original workflow: Counts of nucleated cells, estimated from reference gene primer amplification, were obtained. The method was immunoSEQ multiplex PCR; TCRdb's version includes in-frame clones alone and lacks a portion of them. That table is the source of V, J and clone size, and D and trimming were worked out from the DNA. The table lists fewer than 150,000 clones, around 82% of them singletons, with 9.5% to 15% in the top ten. This chain uses TRBV5-1 with TRBJ1-4; weak D call: TRBD1 (5 bases). Sequencing input: peripheral blood. This clonotype originated in a woman in her thirties who had recovered from COVID-19. In nucleotides, the CDR3 is TGCGCCAGCAGCTTCGGGGGGGTCAGTGAAAAACTGTTTTTT. This gives the protein CASSFGGVSEKLFF.